This is a list of T cell receptor beta chains from one sample in a study of cytomegalovirus exposure and HLA in healthy donors. Method: immunoSEQ multiplex PCR; TCRdb's copy keeps in-frame clones and lacks some. The data hold under 150,000 clones, with about 78% observed a single time. Specimen: PBMCs. These receptors were obtained from a man aged 35-49 years in good health and CMV-seropositive. Each CDR3 is given with its conserved first and last residue. The D gene is left open where the match is weak. Not all rows give a size; the values are once, few, many and, for expanded clones, a class.

V	size	D	J	CDR3	DNA
TRBV7-2	-	TRBD1	TRBJ2-3	CASSLGAGTGDTQYF	TGTGCCAGCAGCTTAGGGGCAGGGACAGGAGATACGCAGTATTTT
TRBV7-2	-	-	TRBJ1-1	CASSLTPQNTEAFF	TGTGCCAGCAGCTTAACTCCCCAGAACACTGAAGCTTTCTTT
TRBV6-6	-	-	TRBJ2-1	CASSQAAYNEQFF	TGTGCCAGCAGTCAGGCAGCCTACAATGAGCAGTTCTTC
TRBV19	-	TRBD1	TRBJ1-5	CASTATGGWGQPQHF	TGTGCCAGTACCGCCACAGGGGGCTGGGGTCAGCCCCAGCATTTT
TRBV10-1	-	-	TRBJ1-6	CASSTHRTGSPLHF	TGCGCCAGCAGTACGCACCGAACGGGTTCACCCCTCCACTTT
TRBV10-2	-	TRBD1	TRBJ1-4	CASRRGETNEKLFF	TGCGCCAGTCGCAGGGGGGAGACTAATGAAAAACTGTTTTTT
TRBV9	-	TRBD1	TRBJ1-1	CASSAGTVNTEAFF	TGTGCCAGCAGCGCTGGGACAGTGAACACTGAAGCTTTCTTT
TRBV18	-	TRBD2	TRBJ2-7	CASSAGDSYEQYF	TGTGCCAGCTCAGCGGGGGACTCCTACGAGCAGTACTTC
TRBV27	few	TRBD2	TRBJ2-7	CASGALAGSSYEQYF	TGTGCCAGCGGGGCACTAGCGGGGAGCTCCTACGAGCAGTACTTC
TRBV7-9	-	TRBD2	TRBJ2-3	CASSLVGPGLAGEDTQYF	TGTGCCAGCAGCCTAGTTGGTCCGGGACTAGCGGGAGAGGATACGCAGTATTTT
TRBV27	-	TRBD2	TRBJ2-7	CASRRAGGGYEQYF	TGTGCCAGCAGACGAGCGGGAGGAGGCTACGAGCAGTACTTC
TRBV14	once	-	TRBJ1-2	CASSQDISYGYTF	TGTGCCAGCAGCCAAGATATCAGCTATGGCTACACCTTC
TRBV29-1	few	-	TRBJ1-1	CSLTGPENTEAFF	TGCAGCTTAACCGGTCCCGAGAACACTGAAGCTTTCTTT
TRBV19	few	-	TRBJ1-2	CASSRPAGEAGLGYTF	TGTGCCAGTAGTCGGCCGGCTGGAGAAGCCGGATTGGGCTACACCTTC
TRBV19	-	TRBD1	TRBJ1-1	CASTWTGGNTEAFF	TGTGCCAGTACCTGGACAGGGGGCAACACTGAAGCTTTCTTT
TRBV28	-	TRBD1	TRBJ2-7	CASSLWGTGEYEQYF	TGTGCCAGCAGTTTGTGGGGGACAGGCGAATACGAGCAGTACTTC
TRBV6-5	-	-	TRBJ1-2	CASSTPGRAYGYTF	TGTGCCAGCAGTACCCCCGGCAGGGCCTATGGCTACACCTTC
TRBV6-6	-	TRBD1	TRBJ2-2	CASSLQGTNTGELFF	TGTGCCAGCAGTCTACAGGGGACGAACACCGGGGAGCTGTTTTTT
TRBV5-1	-	TRBD2	TRBJ2-1	CASSPHLAGANLGYNEQFF	TGCGCCAGCAGCCCTCATTTAGCGGGAGCAAATTTGGGCTACAATGAGCAGTTCTTC
TRBV29-1	-	-	TRBJ1-2	CSVENSGYGYTF	TGCAGCGTTGAAAACAGCGGGTATGGCTACACCTTC
TRBV5-6	-	TRBD1	TRBJ1-4	CASSYPTGGNEKLFF	TGTGCCAGCAGCTACCCTACAGGGGGGAATGAAAAACTGTTTTTT
TRBV18	-	TRBD1	TRBJ2-7	CASSPRTGSYEQYF	TGTGCCAGCTCACCCCGGACAGGCTCCTACGAGCAGTACTTC
TRBV6-6	-	TRBD2	TRBJ2-7	CASRPIAGGPSEQYF	TGTGCCAGCAGACCCATAGCGGGAGGGCCAAGCGAGCAGTACTTC
TRBV4-1	-	TRBD2	TRBJ2-7	CASSQAASGRLYEQYF	TGCGCCAGCAGCCAAGCGGCTAGCGGGAGGCTATACGAGCAGTACTTC
TRBV7-9	-	-	TRBJ1-1	CASSPRGGRGGSLEAFF	TGTGCCAGCAGCCCTCGGGGGGGGCGTGGAGGGAGTTTAGAAGCTTTCTTT
TRBV4-2	-	TRBD1	TRBJ1-1	CASSQDTPKTGLRTEAFF	TGTGCCAGCAGCCAAGATACCCCCAAGACAGGGTTGCGCACTGAAGCTTTCTTT
TRBV29-1	-	-	TRBJ1-2	CSVSGTSYGYTF	TGCAGCGTTTCAGGGACAAGCTATGGCTACACCTTC